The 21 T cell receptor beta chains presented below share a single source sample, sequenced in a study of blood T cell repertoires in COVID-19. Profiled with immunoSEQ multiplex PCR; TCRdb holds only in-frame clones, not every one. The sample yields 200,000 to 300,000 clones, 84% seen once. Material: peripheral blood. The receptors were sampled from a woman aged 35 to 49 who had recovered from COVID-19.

Here the CDR3 reads CASSSDRGEQFF. As DNA, the CDR3 is TGTGCCAGCAGCTCCGACAGGGGTGAGCAGTTCTTC. The rearrangement joins TRBV7-9 to TRBJ2-1, with 8 bases identical to TRBD1. After removal of 4 bases from V and 9 bases from J, the junction contained 2 bases not matched to a gene. Germline V CDR1 and CDR2: SEHNR, FQNEAQ (reference sequence). The CDR3 totals 12 residues.

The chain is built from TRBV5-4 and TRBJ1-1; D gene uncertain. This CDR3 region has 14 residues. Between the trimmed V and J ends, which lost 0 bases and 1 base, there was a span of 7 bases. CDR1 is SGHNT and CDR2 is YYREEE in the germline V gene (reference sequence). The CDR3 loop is CASSLDNRNTEAFF. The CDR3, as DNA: TGTGCCAGCAGCTTGGATAACAGGAACACTGAAGCTTTCTTT.

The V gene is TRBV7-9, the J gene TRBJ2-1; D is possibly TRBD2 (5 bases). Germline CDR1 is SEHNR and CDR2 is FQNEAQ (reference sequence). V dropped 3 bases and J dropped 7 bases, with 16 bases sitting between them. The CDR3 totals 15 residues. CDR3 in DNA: TGTGCCAGCAGCTTGTCTGAGTCGACGGGGAATGAGCAGTTCTTC. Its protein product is CASSLSESTGNEQFF.

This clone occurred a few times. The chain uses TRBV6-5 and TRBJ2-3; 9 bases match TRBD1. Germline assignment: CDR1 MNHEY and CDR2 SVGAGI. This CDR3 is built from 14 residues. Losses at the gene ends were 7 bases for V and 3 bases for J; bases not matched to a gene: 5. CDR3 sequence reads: CASNIQGATDTQYF. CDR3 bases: TGTGCCAGCAATATACAGGGGGCGACAGATACGCAGTATTTT.

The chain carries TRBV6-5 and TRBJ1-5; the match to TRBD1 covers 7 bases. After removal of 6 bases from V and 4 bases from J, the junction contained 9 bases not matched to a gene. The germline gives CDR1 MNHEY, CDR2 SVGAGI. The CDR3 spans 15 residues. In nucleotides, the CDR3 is TGTGCCAGCAGCTGGGGACAGACGCTAAATCAGCCCCAGCATTTT. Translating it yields CASSWGQTLNQPQHF.

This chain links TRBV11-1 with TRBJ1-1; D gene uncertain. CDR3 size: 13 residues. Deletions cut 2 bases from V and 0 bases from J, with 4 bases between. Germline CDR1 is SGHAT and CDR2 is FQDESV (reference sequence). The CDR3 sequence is CASSLLVNTEAFF. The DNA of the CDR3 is TGTGCCAGCAGCTTACTCGTGAACACTGAAGCTTTCTTT.

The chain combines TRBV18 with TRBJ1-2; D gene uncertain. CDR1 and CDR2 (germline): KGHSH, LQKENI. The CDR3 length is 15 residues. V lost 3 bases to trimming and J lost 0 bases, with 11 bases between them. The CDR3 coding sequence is TGTGCCAGCTCACCCCCGGGATCTACTAACTATGGCTACACCTTC. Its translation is CASSPPGSTNYGYTF.

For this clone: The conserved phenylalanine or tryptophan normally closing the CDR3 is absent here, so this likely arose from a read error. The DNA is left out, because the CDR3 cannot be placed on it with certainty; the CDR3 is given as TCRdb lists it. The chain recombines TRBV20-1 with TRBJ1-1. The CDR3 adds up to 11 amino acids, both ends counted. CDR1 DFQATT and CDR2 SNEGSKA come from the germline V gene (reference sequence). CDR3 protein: CSAMNLYGGDS.

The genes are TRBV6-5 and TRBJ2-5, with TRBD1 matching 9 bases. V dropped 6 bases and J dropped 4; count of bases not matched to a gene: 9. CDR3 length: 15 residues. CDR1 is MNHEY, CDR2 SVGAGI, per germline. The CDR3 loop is CASRTGGLLGETQYF. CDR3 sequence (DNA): TGTGCCAGCAGGACAGGGGGACTTCTAGGAGAGACCCAGTACTTC.

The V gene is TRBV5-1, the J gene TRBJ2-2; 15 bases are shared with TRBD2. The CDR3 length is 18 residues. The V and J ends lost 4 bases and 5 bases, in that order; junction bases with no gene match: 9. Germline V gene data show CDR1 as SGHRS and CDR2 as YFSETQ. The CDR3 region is CASSPGLAGGRGTGELFF. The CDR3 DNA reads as TGCGCCAGCAGCCCGGGACTAGCGGGGGGCCGGGGAACCGGGGAGCTGTTTTTT.

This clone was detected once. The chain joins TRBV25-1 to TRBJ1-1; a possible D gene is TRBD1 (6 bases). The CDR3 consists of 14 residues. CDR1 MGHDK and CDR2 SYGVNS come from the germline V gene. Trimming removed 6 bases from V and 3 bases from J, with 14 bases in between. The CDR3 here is CASRPTGKYTEAFF. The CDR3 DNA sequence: TGTGCCAGCAGGCCCACAGGGAAGTACACTGAAGCTTTCTTT.

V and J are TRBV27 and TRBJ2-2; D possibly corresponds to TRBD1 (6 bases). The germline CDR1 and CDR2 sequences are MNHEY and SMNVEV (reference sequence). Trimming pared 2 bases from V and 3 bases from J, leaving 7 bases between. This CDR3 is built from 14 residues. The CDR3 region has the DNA TGTGCCAGCAGTTTAAACAGGGACACCGGGGAGCTGTTTTTT. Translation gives CASSLNRDTGELFF.

The chain's CDR3 is CASSEAVGITDTQYF. In nucleotides, the CDR3 is TGCGCCAGCAGTGAGGCCGTCGGGATCACAGATACGCAGTATTTT. The gene calls are TRBV10-2 and TRBJ2-3; tentatively, D is TRBD2 (5 bases). Germline CDR1 WSHSY, CDR2 SAAADI. This CDR3 contains 15 residues. Deletions cut 2 bases from V and 2 bases from J, with 11 bases between.

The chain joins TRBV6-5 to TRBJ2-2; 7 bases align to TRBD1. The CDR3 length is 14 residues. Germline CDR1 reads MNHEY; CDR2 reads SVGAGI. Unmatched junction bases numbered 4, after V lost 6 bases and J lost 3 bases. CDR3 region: CASSRQGYTGELFF. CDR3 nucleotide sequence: TGTGCCAGCAGCAGACAGGGATACACCGGGGAGCTGTTTTTT.

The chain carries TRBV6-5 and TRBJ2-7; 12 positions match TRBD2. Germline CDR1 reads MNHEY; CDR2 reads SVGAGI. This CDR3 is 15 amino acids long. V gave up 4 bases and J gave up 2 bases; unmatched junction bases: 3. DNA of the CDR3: TGTGCCAGCAGTTTAGCTAGCGGGGGGGCCTACGAGCAGTACTTC. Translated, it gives CASSLASGGAYEQYF.

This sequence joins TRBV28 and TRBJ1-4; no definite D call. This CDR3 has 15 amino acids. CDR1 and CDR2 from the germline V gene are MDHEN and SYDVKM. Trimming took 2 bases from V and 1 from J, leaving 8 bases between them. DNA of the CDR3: TGTGCCAGCAGTTTACCGGGGATAACTAATGAAAAACTGTTTTTT. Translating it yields CASSLPGITNEKLFF.

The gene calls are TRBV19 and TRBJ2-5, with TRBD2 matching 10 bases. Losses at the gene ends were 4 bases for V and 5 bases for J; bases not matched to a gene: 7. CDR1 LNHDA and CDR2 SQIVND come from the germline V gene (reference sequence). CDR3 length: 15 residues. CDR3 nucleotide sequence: TGTGCCAGTAGTAGTAGCGGGGGGCCATGGGAGACCCAGTACTTC. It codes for CASSSSGGPWETQYF.

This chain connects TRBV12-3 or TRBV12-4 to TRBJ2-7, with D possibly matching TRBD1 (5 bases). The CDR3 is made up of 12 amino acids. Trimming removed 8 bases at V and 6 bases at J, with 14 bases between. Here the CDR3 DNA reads TGTGCCAGCCGTCAGGGTTTAGGCGAGCAGTACTTC. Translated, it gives CASRQGLGEQYF.

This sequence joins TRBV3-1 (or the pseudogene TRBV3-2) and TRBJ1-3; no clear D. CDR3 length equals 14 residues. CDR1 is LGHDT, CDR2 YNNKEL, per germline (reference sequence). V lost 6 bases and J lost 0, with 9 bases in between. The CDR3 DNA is TGTGCCAGCAGGAAAACAGTCTCTGGAAACACCATATATTTT. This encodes CASRKTVSGNTIYF.

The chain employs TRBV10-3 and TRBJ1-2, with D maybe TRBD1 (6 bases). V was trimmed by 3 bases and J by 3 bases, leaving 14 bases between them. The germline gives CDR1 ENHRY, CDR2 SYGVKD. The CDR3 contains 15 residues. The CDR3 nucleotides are TGTGCCATCAGTGACACGCAGGGGCCGGACTATGGCTACACCTTC. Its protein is CAISDTQGPDYGYTF.

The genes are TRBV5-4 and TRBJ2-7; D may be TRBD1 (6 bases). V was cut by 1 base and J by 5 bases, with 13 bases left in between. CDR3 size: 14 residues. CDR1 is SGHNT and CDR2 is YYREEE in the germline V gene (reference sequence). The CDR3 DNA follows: TGTGCCAGCAGCTTGTTAGGGGGTTTCAACGAGCAGTACTTC. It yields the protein CASSLLGGFNEQYF.